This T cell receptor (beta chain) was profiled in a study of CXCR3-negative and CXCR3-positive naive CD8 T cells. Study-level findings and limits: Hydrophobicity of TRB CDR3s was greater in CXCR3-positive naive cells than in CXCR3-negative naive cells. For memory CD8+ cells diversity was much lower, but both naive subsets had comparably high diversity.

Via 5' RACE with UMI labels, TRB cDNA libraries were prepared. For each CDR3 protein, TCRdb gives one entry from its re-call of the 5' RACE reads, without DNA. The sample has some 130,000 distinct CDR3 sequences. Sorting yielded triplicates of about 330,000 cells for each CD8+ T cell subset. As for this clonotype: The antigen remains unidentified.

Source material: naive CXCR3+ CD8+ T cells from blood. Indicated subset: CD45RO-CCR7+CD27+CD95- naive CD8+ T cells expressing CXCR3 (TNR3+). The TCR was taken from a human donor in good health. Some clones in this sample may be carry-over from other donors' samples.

The CDR3 sequence: CASSFGQGPTYEQYF. The chain has TRBV27 and TRBJ2-7; TCRdb reports TRBD1, a call that lacks DNA to check it against. This CDR3 comprises 15 residues. Germline V gene lookup returns CDR1 MNHEY and CDR2 SMNVEV (reference sequence).